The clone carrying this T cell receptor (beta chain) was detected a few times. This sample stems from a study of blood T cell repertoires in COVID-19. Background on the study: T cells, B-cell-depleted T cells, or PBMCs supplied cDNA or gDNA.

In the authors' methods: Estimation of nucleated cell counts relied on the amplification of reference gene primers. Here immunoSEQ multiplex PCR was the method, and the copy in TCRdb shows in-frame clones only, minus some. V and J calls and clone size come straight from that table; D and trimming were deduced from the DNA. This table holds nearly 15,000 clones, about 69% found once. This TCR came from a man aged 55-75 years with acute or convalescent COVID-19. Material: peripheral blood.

The CDR3 here is CASSVGDATNEKLFF. Here the CDR3 DNA reads TGTGCCAGCAGCGTAGGCGATGCAACTAATGAAAAACTGTTTTTT. V and J are TRBV9 and TRBJ1-4; no firm D call. Deletions cut 0 bases from V and 0 bases from J, with 6 bases between. CDR1 and CDR2 from the germline V gene are SGDLS and YYNGEE. The CDR3 has 15 residues.